This T cell receptor beta chain is from a study of blood T cell repertoires in COVID-19. Overall study context: Both acute and convalescent COVID-19 samples were obtained from the United States, Italy and Spain. PBMCs, B-cell-depleted T cells, or T cells were the source of the cDNA or gDNA that made up the material.

Seattle-derived patients entered the study during active infection and were followed longitudinally. J gave up 4 bases and V 7 bases, and 7 bases lay outside the gene matches. CDR1 and CDR2 from the germline V gene are MNHEY and SVGAGI. The CDR3 spans 13 residues. Original data processing: Amplified reference gene primers provided the basis for estimating nucleated cell counts. The repertoire was sequenced with immunoSEQ multiplex PCR; TCRdb's copy has only in-frame clones and lacks some. V, J and clone size reflect that table, while D and trimming were determined from the DNA. This sample has 100,000 to 150,000 clones; more than 70% occur once, and the top ten carry less than 3.5%.

Sequencing input: peripheral blood. V is TRBV6-5 and J is TRBJ2-7; 7 nucleotides align to TRBD1. The sequence was collected from a woman of 80 years or more with COVID-19, enrolled during active disease. The CDR3 sequence: CASTRDRVYEQYF. The CDR3 bases are TGTGCCAGCACCCGAGACAGGGTATACGAGCAGTACTTC.